Following are 13 T cell receptor beta chains from one sample sequenced in a study of blood T cell repertoires in COVID-19. The repertoire was sequenced with immunoSEQ multiplex PCR; TCRdb's copy has only in-frame clones and lacks some. The table records about 150,000 clones, 85% to 90% of them present only once. The specimen was peripheral blood. These receptors all come from a man between 45 and 60 years old with active COVID-19.

This chain joins TRBV7-9 and TRBJ2-7; 8 bases fit TRBD2. The trim removed 1 base at V and 2 bases at J, leaving 1 base unmatched. The CDR3 covers 14 residues. The germline V gene encodes CDR1 SEHNR and CDR2 FQNEAQ (reference sequence). DNA for the CDR3: TGTGCCAGCAGCTTAGGCGGGGGGCCCTACGAGCAGTACTTC. Translating gives CASSLGGGPYEQYF.

This clone was observed a handful of times. This CDR3 reads CASSDEGGGRYNEQFF. The CDR3 DNA reads as TGTGCCAGCAGTGACGAGGGGGGGGGACGTTACAATGAGCAGTTCTTC. The V gene is TRBV6-4, the J gene TRBJ2-1; D perhaps matches TRBD2 (7 bases). Trimming removed 2 bases from V and 4 bases from J, with 15 bases in between. The germline V gene encodes CDR1 MRHNA and CDR2 SNTAGT. This CDR3 is built from 16 residues.

This clone was observed once. J is TRBJ2-1 and V is TRBV4-1, with D possibly TRBD2 on 7 matching bases. CDR1 MGHRA and CDR2 YSYEKL come from the germline V gene. The CDR3 extends over 16 amino acids. V lost 1 base to trimming and J lost 9 bases, with 19 bases between them. The CDR3 nucleotides read TGCGCCAGCAGCCAAGGGTGGGGGGGCGATTATTTTGAGCAGTTCTTC. Its protein product is CASSQGWGGDYFEQFF.

The chain joins TRBV5-1 to TRBJ2-3; a weak D match, TRBD1 (6 bases). Germline V gene sequence: CDR1 SGHRS, CDR2 YFSETQ. This CDR3 has 15 amino acids. The V and J ends lost 5 bases and 4 bases respectively, with 17 bases between them. The DNA of the CDR3 is TGCGCCAGCAGACCAGGGGTCTCCCCCGCAGATACGCAGTATTTT. Translating it yields CASRPGVSPADTQYF.

The chain combines TRBV9 with TRBJ1-3; a weak D match, TRBD1 (6 bases). Germline values: CDR1 SGDLS, CDR2 YYNGEE. V was clipped by 3 bases and J by 4 bases, with 23 bases between them. The CDR3 consists of 18 residues. The DNA for the CDR3 is TGTGCCAGCAGCGATCCGGCCACAGGGAATCGGATCGGAAACACCATATATTTT. Amino acids: CASSDPATGNRIGNTIYF.

This clone was found a few times. The chain employs TRBV29-1 and TRBJ2-7, with D perhaps TRBD1 (6 bases). This CDR3 comprises 13 residues. Trimming left V 4 bases short and J 4 bases short, with 14 bases between. Germline V gene lookup returns CDR1 SQVTM and CDR2 ANQGSEA. This CDR3 is CSVGKQGQYEQYF. CDR3 sequence (DNA): TGCAGCGTTGGTAAACAGGGCCAATACGAGCAGTACTTC.

J is TRBJ2-1 and V is TRBV5-6; possible D gene TRBD1, 6 bases. The CDR3 length is 13 residues. CDR1 and CDR2 from the germline V gene are SGHDT and YYEEEE. V was shortened by 4 bases and J by 8 bases, with 13 bases between the two germline ends. CDR3 DNA sequence: TGTGCCAGCAGCCTACAGGGAAGGCATGAGCAGTTCTTC. Amino acid sequence: CASSLQGRHEQFF.

The chain is built from TRBV11-1 and TRBJ2-2, with 8 nucleotides matching TRBD1. Germline V gene sequence: CDR1 SGHAT, CDR2 FQDESV (reference sequence). CDR3 length equals 16 residues. Trimming cost V 5 bases and J 0 bases; bases outside gene matches: 5. CDR3: CASSLIRGPNTGELFF. The CDR3 region has the DNA TGTGCCAGCAGCCTCATCAGGGGGCCGAACACCGGGGAGCTGTTTTTT.

The V and J genes are TRBV4-1 and TRBJ2-3; 7 bases match TRBD1. CDR3 size: 16 residues. CDR1 and CDR2 from the germline V gene are MGHRA and YSYEKL. Unmatched junction bases numbered 13, after V lost 3 bases and J lost 7 bases. The chain's CDR3 is CASSQTSAGGLNTQYF. CDR3 nucleotide sequence: TGCGCCAGCAGCCAGACCAGTGCAGGGGGATTGAATACGCAGTATTTT.

The V and J genes are TRBV6-5 and TRBJ2-2; TRBD1 matches 7 bases. V shed 4 bases and J 7 bases; nucleotides not matched to a gene: 3. The CDR3 is 13 residues long. Germline V gives CDR1 MNHEY, CDR2 SVGAGI. The CDR3 nucleotides are TGTGCCAGCAGTTCACAGGGGAGCGGGGAGCTGTTTTTT. Translating gives CASSSQGSGELFF.

The chain joins TRBV5-4 to TRBJ1-4; a weak D match, TRBD1 (5 bases). CDR3 length: 14 amino acids. V was shortened by 4 bases and J by 5 bases, with 12 bases between the two germline ends. Germline CDR1 reads SGHNT; CDR2 reads YYREEE (reference sequence). The CDR3 DNA is TGTGCCAGCAGCGTGTCAGGGATGAATGAAAAACTGTTTTTT. The encoded protein is CASSVSGMNEKLFF.

This clone showed up just once. This rearrangement joins TRBV5-4 to TRBJ2-3; 8 bases align to TRBD1. CDR3 length: 17 amino acids. V shed 0 bases, J shed 4 bases, and the junction held 10 bases outside the gene matches. Germline V lookup: CDR1 SGHNT, CDR2 YYREEE (reference sequence). The CDR3 DNA reads as TGTGCCAGCAGCTTGGGCTCCGGGACAGGTCTCGCAGATACGCAGTATTTT. The encoded protein is CASSLGSGTGLADTQYF.

V and J are TRBV3-1 (or the pseudogene TRBV3-2) and TRBJ1-6; unclear D gene. V lost 8 bases, J lost 10 bases, and 18 bases lay in between. Germline values: CDR1 LGHDT, CDR2 YNNKEL (reference sequence). The CDR3 contains 14 residues. The CDR3 nucleotides are TGTGCCAGCGGTCCTGAGAGGGTAGGATCACCCCTCCACTTT. Its protein is CASGPERVGSPLHF.